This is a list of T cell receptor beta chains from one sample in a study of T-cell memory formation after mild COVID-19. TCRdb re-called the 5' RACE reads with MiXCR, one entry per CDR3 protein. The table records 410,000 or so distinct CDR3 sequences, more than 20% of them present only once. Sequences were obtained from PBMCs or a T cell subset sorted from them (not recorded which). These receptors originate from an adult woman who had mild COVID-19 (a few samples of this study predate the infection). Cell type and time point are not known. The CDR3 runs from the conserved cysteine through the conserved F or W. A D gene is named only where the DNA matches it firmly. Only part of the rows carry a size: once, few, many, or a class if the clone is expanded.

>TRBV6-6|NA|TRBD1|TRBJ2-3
TGTGCCAGCAGGCCTATTACCGGGACAGCGAGCACAGATACGCAGTATTTT
CASRPITGTASTDTQYF
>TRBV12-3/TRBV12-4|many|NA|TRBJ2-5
TGTGCCAGCAGAGGGGGGCAAGAGACCCAGTACTTC
CASRGGQETQYF
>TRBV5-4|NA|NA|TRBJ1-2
TGTGCCAGCAGCGCTGGGCCAGTGGGGGACGGCTACACCTTC
CASSAGPVGDGYTF
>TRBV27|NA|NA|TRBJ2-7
TGTGCCAGCAGTTTCGCAGGCGCATCCTACGAGCAGTACTTC
CASSFAGASYEQYF
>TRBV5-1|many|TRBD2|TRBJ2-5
TGCGCCAGCAGCCCCCAGAGCGGGGGGAAGACCCAGTACTTC
CASSPQSGGKTQYF
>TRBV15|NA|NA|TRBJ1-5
TGTGCCACCAGCCCCCTCCACGGAAAAAATCAGCCCCAGCATTTT
CATSPLHGKNQPQHF
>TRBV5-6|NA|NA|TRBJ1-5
TGTGCCAGCAGCTTGGTGGGCCATAGCAATCAGCCCCAGCATTTT
CASSLVGHSNQPQHF
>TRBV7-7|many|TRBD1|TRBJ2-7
TGTGCCAGCAGCTTAGGACAGGGCGATACCTACGAGCAGTACTTC
CASSLGQGDTYEQYF
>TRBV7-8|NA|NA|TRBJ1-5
TGTGCCAGCAGCTTAGAATGGTCGGGGACGGGTCAGCCCCAGCATTTT
CASSLEWSGTGQPQHF
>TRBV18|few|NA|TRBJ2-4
TGTGCCAGCTCACCTCGAGAAAAGGCGGCCAAAAACATTCAGTACTTC
CASSPREKAAKNIQYF
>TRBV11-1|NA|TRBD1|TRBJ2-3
TGTGCCAGCAGCGGCCGGGACAGGGGTTCAGATACGCAGTATTTT
CASSGRDRGSDTQYF
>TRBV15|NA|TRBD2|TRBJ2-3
TGTGCCACCAGCAGAGGCTCACTAGCGGATATCACAGATACGCAGTATTTT
CATSRGSLADITDTQYF
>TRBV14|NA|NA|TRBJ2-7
TGTGCCAGCAGCCAAGACCGGGAATATAACTACGAGCAGTACTTC
CASSQDREYNYEQYF
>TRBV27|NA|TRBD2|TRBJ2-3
TGTGCCAGCAGTGTACTAACTAGCGGGAGCACAGATACGCAGTATTTT
CASSVLTSGSTDTQYF
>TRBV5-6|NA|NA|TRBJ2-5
TGTGCCAGCAGGGGGAGGGGGAGGTTGCAAGAGACCCAGTACTTC
CASRGRGRLQETQYF
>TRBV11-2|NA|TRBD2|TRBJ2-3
TGTGCCAGCAGCTTAACCGGTAGCGGGGGGGCAGATACGCAGTATTTT
CASSLTGSGGADTQYF
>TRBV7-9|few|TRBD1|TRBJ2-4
TGTGCCAGCAGCTTAGGCAGGGGGTGGAACATTCAGTACTTC
CASSLGRGWNIQYF
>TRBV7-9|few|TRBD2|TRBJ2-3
TGTGCCAGCAGCTTAGGGCTAGCGGGAGCAACGCAGTATTTT
CASSLGLAGATQYF
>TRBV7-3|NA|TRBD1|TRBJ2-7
TGTGCCAGCAGCCCATCTGGGGACAGGGCCTACGAGCAGTACTTC
CASSPSGDRAYEQYF
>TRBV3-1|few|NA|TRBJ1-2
TGTGCCAGCAGCCAACAGGGGAGGTATGGCTACACCTTC
CASSQQGRYGYTF
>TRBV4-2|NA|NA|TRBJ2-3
TGTGCCAGCAGCATAGCCGCAGGGCAGGGCACAGATACGCAGTATTTT
CASSIAAGQGTDTQYF
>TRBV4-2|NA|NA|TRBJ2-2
TGTGCCAGCAGCCAAGTTTTAGGTGCGAACACCGGGGAGCTGTTTTTT
CASSQVLGANTGELFF